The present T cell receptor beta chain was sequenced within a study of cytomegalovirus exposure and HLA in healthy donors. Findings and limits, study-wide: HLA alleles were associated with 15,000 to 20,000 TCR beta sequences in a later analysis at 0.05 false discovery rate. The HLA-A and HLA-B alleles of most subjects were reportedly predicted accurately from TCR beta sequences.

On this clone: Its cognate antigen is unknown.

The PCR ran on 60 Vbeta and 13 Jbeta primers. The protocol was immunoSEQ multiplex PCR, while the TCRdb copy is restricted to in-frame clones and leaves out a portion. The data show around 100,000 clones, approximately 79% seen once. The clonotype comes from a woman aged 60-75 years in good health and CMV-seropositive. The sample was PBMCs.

CDR3 DNA: TGTGCCAGCAGCCAGGGAGGAAGCGGAAGCTCCTACGAGCAGTACTTC. As protein: CASSQGGSGSSYEQYF. The gene calls are TRBV5-4 and TRBJ2-7, with D perhaps TRBD2 (6 bases). This CDR3 is 16 amino acids long. Trimming took off 4 bases at V and 0 bases at J, with 17 bases between the two ends. CDR1 SGHNT and CDR2 YYREEE come from the germline V gene (reference sequence).